This paragraph reports one T cell receptor (beta chain). Its binding antigen is unknown. Base qualities are missing; no much larger clone stands one base away. In light of the paper, this sample's time point label describes: about 28 days (+/-7) after the second vaccine dose. This specimen's treatment or condition label, interpreted: meningococcal conjugate vaccine given as trial control. Samples from vaccinated people were obtained from the UK trials COV001 and COV002, which included a single-blind randomized controlled phase 2/3 trial of AZD1222 (ChAdOx1 nCoV-19) in healthy adults. For TCRbeta chain sequencing, PBMC samples from trial participants were taken at day 0 and at day 28 after the second dose. The data were taken from a study of T cell responses to AZD1222 COVID-19 vaccine listed by TCRdb under 2021. Describing the broader study: A total of 230 to 250 trial participants underwent TCR sequencing, of whom around 200 received two doses of AZD1222 and around 25 received two doses of the MenACWY control vaccine. Enrollment into the trials was organized by age into subgroups of 18-55, 56-69 and 70-plus years, and those subgroups contained roughly 150, 30 and 60 TCR-sequenced participants, respectively. Here is what the overall study found, with its caveats: Because no day 14 peak-response samples were available, the repertoires could be characterized only after the peak T cell response. Participants were mostly white British and included more females than males, and it was suggested by the authors that clonal diversity may have been underestimated. Vaccine-associated CD4 TCRs spanned the whole spike protein, with dominant responses in regions 160-218 and 743-854. Epitopes outside the regions mutated in the B.1.351 and B.1.1.7 variants were reportedly recognized by nearly half of the unique spike-specific TCRs. Only six or seven AZD1222 recipients were SARS-CoV-2 seropositive at baseline, limiting conclusions about previously exposed vaccinees. In the small 56-69-year group, the increase in depth fell short of significance, most likely because of low power. After two AZD1222 doses, both the breadth and the depth of spike-specific TCRs were significantly higher than at day 0 and than in MenACWY recipients.

At the junction V is shortened by 5 bases and J by 6 bases; bases outside the gene matches: 7. CDR1 and CDR2 are read off the germline V gene as SGHTA and FQGNSA. The CDR3 measures 15 amino acids from cysteine to phenylalanine. Just the 45-base CDR3 DNA is kept, in frame starting at base 1. The CDR3 regions of human TCRbeta chains were subjected to immunosequencing. The authors' pipeline ran thus. Repertoire TCRs were matched against a reference library of SARS-CoV-2-specific TCRs generated with the MIRA antigen-specificity platform. Breadth meant the fraction of unique TCRs that were SARS-CoV-2-associated, whereas depth meant the fraction of total T cells that were SARS-CoV-2-associated. Using the MIRA data, each spike-specific TCR was assigned both to the spike region to which the TCR was reactive and to a CD4 or CD8 class. Log10-transformed breadth and depth values were compared by one-way ANOVA with Sidak's multiple comparisons tests. Sourced from immuneACCESS, this table was stored by TCRdb with only in-frame sequences that have V and J called. A share of the clones is absent; for the studies checked, an unresolved V gene accounts for under half, and the remainder has no known explanation. That table is the source of V, J and clone size, and D and trimming were worked out from the DNA. This sample has fewer than 200,000 clones in its table, and approximately 92% of those were observed once. Jointly, the top ten make up less than 4.5% of the sample.

Source: peripheral blood, taken 28 days after the second dose of the MenACWY control vaccine. The TCR sequence derives from an adult who received the MenACWY meningococcal vaccine as a control. The rearrangement combines TRBV7-2 with TRBJ2-1, with 10 central nucleotides matching TRBD1. The CDR3 region reads CASSRSTGGSNEQFF. Here is the DNA: TGTGCCAGCAGCCGGTCGACAGGGGGCTCCAATGAGCAGTTCTTC.